This T cell receptor (beta chain) was retrieved from a study of cytomegalovirus exposure and HLA in healthy donors. CDR1 is SGHRS and CDR2 is YFSETQ in the germline V gene. There are 13 residues in the CDR3. The V gene lost 7 bases and the J gene lost 0 bases, with 10 bases spanning the gap. In the PCR, 60 Vbeta and 13 Jbeta primers were used. The repertoire was sequenced with immunoSEQ multiplex PCR; TCRdb's copy has only in-frame clones and lacks some. The sample includes about 130,000 clones, about 72% seen only once; the top ten take roughly 1.5%. This sequence originates from a man aged 30 to 39 in good health and CMV-seropositive. Source material: PBMCs. The chain is built from TRBV5-1 and TRBJ1-1; tentatively, D is TRBD1 (6 bases). CDR3 loop: CASGQLLNTEAFF. The CDR3 DNA reads as TGCGCCAGCGGACAGCTTCTGAACACTGAAGCTTTCTTT.